Listed here are 5 T cell receptor beta chains from one sample, sequenced in a study of metastatic and nonmetastatic thyroid tumors. The entire patient cohort was treatment-naive prior to thyroid surgery. TCRdb re-called the PCR reads with MiXCR. Seen here are some 22,000 clones, approximately 21% observed once, and the top ten hold approximately 13%. The source material was blood. Every receptor here comes from a male donor with papillary thyroid cancer or a benign thyroid nodule (not recorded which). Some clones in this sample may be carry-over from other donors' samples.

This clone was picked up many times. A much larger clone differs from this one at a single base, so this may be a read error. Other DNA sequences of this sample code for an identical CDR3. The gene calls are TRBV7-2 and TRBJ2-1; D may match TRBD1 or TRBD2 (5 bases each). The germline CDR1 and CDR2 sequences are SGHTA and FQGNSA. The CDR3 length is 17 residues. The CDR3 region is CASSLVPGDPPYNEQFF. The CDR3 DNA reads TGCGCCAGCAGCCTCGTACCCGGGGACCCCCCCTACAATGAGCAGTTCTTC.

V is TRBV20-1 and J is TRBJ1-1; no reliable D call. The ends were cut back, 5 bases at V and 4 bases at J, with 11 bases in the middle. This CDR3 has 12 residues. Germline V lookup: CDR1 DFQATT, CDR2 SNEGSKA (reference sequence). Here the CDR3 reads CSAARPFTEAFF. The CDR3 DNA sequence: TGCAGTGCTGCTCGTCCCTTCACTGAAGCTTTCTTT.

The chain recombines TRBV5-1 with TRBJ2-2; the match to TRBD1 covers 7 bases. The CDR3 totals 15 residues. Losses at the gene ends were 4 bases for V and 7 bases for J; bases not matched to a gene: 10. Germline-derived CDR1 and CDR2 are SGHRS and YFSETQ. The CDR3 region is CASSPRGQCGGELFF. CDR3 nucleotide sequence: TGCGCCAGCAGCCCCCGGGGACAGTGCGGCGGGGAGCTGTTTTTT.

Many counts were recorded for this clone. The chain uses TRBV7-3 and TRBJ1-6, with 7 bases identical to TRBD1. This CDR3 is 21 amino acids long. V gave up 1 base and J gave up 0 bases; unmatched junction bases: 15. Germline values: CDR1 SGHTA, CDR2 FQGTGA. CDR3 sequence: CASSLIGTSRGMSSYNSPLHF. In DNA, the CDR3 is TGTGCCAGCAGCTTAATCGGGACTTCCAGGGGGATGAGCTCCTATAATTCACCCCTCCACTTT. Using reference TRBV7-3 and TRBJ1-6 for the parts outside the CDR3, the full variable domain is GAGVSQTPSNKVTEKGKYVELRCDPISGHTALYWYRQSLGQGPEFLIYFQGTGAADDSGLPNDRFFAVRPEGSVSTLKIQRTERGDSAVYLCASSLIGTSRGMSSYNSPLHFGNGTRLTVT.

In its sample, this clone was seen a few times. The V and J genes are TRBV28 and TRBJ2-7; D ambiguous. Trimming pared 6 bases from V and 6 bases from J, leaving 12 bases between. This CDR3 spans 12 amino acids. Germline lookup yields CDR1 MDHEN and CDR2 SYDVKM. CDR3 bases: TGTGCCAGCAGACTCTCAGGCCTCGAGCAGTACTTC. Amino acid sequence: CASRLSGLEQYF.